This T cell receptor (beta chain) was observed in a study of identical twins. Healthy Caucasians supplied all donations. MiXCR, applied by TCRdb to the 5' RACE reads, yields one record per CDR3 protein. The sample lists around 690,000 distinct CDR3 sequences, 21% seen once, with 4.3% in the top ten. The CDR3 totals 14 residues. Trimming cost V 8 bases and J 6 bases; bases outside gene matches: 8. Germline V lookup: CDR1 KGHSH, CDR2 LQKENI. These data were also reused for a study on T cells expressing NK-cell markers. That study reports: According to the study, TCR beta repertoires originated from sorted CD3+CD56+NKG2C+, CD3+CD56+NKG2C- and CD3+CD56-NKG2C+ T cells.

The source of this sequence is a woman aged 18 to 35 in good health. Material for sequencing was PBMCs. V gene TRBV18 combines with J gene TRBJ2-7; 12 nucleotides agree with TRBD2. This CDR3 is CASRPGTSGLEQYF. DNA of the CDR3: TGTGCCAGCCGTCCCGGGACTAGCGGGCTCGAGCAGTACTTC.